This passage covers 11 T cell receptor beta chains from one sample sequenced in a study of metastatic and nonmetastatic thyroid tumors. Every patient underwent thyroid surgery untreated. Using MiXCR, TCRdb reanalyzed the PCR reads. The profile shows around 18,000 clones, less than 40% of them singletons. The sequenced sample consisted of tumor tissue. These receptors came from a female donor with papillary thyroid cancer or a benign thyroid nodule (not recorded which). Some clones in this sample may be carry-over from other donors' samples.

The chain is built from TRBV6-5 and TRBJ1-1; 7 positions match TRBD1. The junction had 1 base not matched to a gene; V was cut back by 0 bases and J by 6 bases. Germline assignment: CDR1 MNHEY and CDR2 SVGAGI. The CDR3 has 13 amino acids. The CDR3 sequence is CASSYSGGAEAFF. Written as DNA, the CDR3 is TGTGCCAGCAGTTACTCAGGGGGCGCTGAAGCTTTCTTT.

This clone was seen a single time. CDR3 coding DNA: TGTGCCAGTAGTAAGTCGGAGAGAGTCTCTGGAAACACCATATATTTT. Translation gives CASSKSERVSGNTIYF. The chain recombines TRBV19 with TRBJ1-3, with D uncertain. Trimming left V 4 bases short and J 0 bases short, with 13 bases between. CDR1 is LNHDA, CDR2 SQIVND, per germline (reference sequence). This CDR3 spans 16 amino acids.

This clone was counted ten times or more. The chain couples TRBV4-1 to TRBJ2-7, with 10 bases identical to TRBD2. This CDR3 spans 16 amino acids. CDR1 and CDR2 from the germline V gene are MGHRA and YSYEKL. Germline trimming cut 0 bases from V and 6 bases from J; bases unmatched to any gene: 8. This CDR3 reads CASSQDWPLAGSEQYF. The CDR3 DNA follows: TGCGCCAGCAGCCAAGATTGGCCACTAGCGGGATCCGAGCAGTACTTC.

The chain recombines TRBV7-2 with TRBJ1-1; D not resolved. The length of the CDR3 is 13 residues. V gave up 3 bases and J gave up 2 bases, with 7 bases separating them. CDR1 SGHTA and CDR2 FQGNSA come from the germline V gene. This chain's CDR3 is CASSFWINTEAFF. DNA for the CDR3: TGTGCCAGCAGCTTCTGGATTAACACTGAAGCTTTCTTT. Based on the CDR3 plus reference TRBV7-2 and TRBJ1-1, the full variable domain is GAGVSQSPSNKVTEKGKDVELRCDPISGHTALYWYRQSLGQGLEFLIYFQGNSAPDKSGLPSDRFSAERTGGSVSTLTIQRTQQEDSAVYLCASSFWINTEAFFGQGTRLTVV.

With respect to this clone: Different DNA sequences within this sample yield the same CDR3. The chain combines TRBV4-3 with TRBJ2-2; perhaps TRBD2 as D (5 bases). Trimming left V 3 bases short and J 7 bases short, with 21 bases between. CDR1 is LGHNA and CDR2 is YSLEER in the germline V gene. The CDR3 extends over 17 amino acids. Written as DNA, the CDR3 is TGCGCCAGCAGCCACGGGTGGCGGGCTGAACCTGACGGGGAGCTGTTTTTT. Translated: CASSHGWRAEPDGELFF.

This clone has ten or more counts. This chain connects TRBV20-1 to TRBJ2-2, with D hard to call. In germline, CDR1 is DFQATT, CDR2 SNEGSKA (reference sequence). V gave up 0 bases and J gave up 2 bases, with 25 bases separating them. The CDR3 totals 20 residues. The CDR3 is CSARDPKLVWRGNNTGELFF. For the CDR3, the DNA is TGCAGTGCTAGAGATCCAAAGTTAGTTTGGAGAGGAAATAACACCGGGGAGCTGTTTTTT.

V is TRBV5-6 and J is TRBJ1-5; D unclear. The CDR3 has 12 residues. CDR1 and CDR2 from the germline V gene are SGHDT and YYEEEE. Trimming stripped 4 bases from V and 9 bases from J, with 11 bases between. The chain's CDR3 is CASSLIGMPQHF. As DNA, the CDR3 is TGTGCCAGCAGCCTGATCGGGATGCCCCAGCATTTT.

This clone was found a few times. This chain uses TRBV6-2 or TRBV6-3 with TRBJ2-1, with 8 nucleotides matching TRBD2. The V gene end was trimmed by 2 bases and the J gene end by 6 bases; junction bases not matched to a gene: 3. Germline V gene lookup returns CDR1 MNHEY and CDR2 SVGEGT. The CDR3 runs to 14 residues. In DNA, the CDR3 is TGTGCCAGCAGTTACGGACTAGCCAGCAATGAGCAGTTCTTC. It translates to CASSYGLASNEQFF.

The chain couples TRBV13 to TRBJ2-7; D uncertain. With 3 bases removed from V and 3 bases from J, the gap between germline ends came to 12 bases. This CDR3 comprises 14 residues. Germline CDR1 and CDR2: PRHDT and FYEKMQ (reference sequence). This chain's CDR3 is CASSFYGQSYEQYF. CDR3 DNA: TGTGCCAGCAGCTTTTACGGCCAGAGCTACGAGCAGTACTTC.

About this clone: Sequence at one end of the junction differs from germline and may be a read error. J is TRBJ2-7 and V is TRBV6-4; 8 bases map to TRBD2. The germline V gene encodes CDR1 MRHNA and CDR2 SNTAGT. CDR3 length: 15 residues. This CDR3 is CPSSFFTGGTYEQYF. Here the CDR3 DNA reads TGTCCCAGCAGCTTCTTCACGGGAGGGACCTACGAGCAGTACTTC.

The chain has TRBV11-2 and TRBJ1-2; 8 bases agree with TRBD1. This CDR3 region has 17 residues. The V segment lost 5 bases and the J segment 1 base; nucleotides outside the gene matches: 12. Per germline, CDR1 SGHAT and CDR2 FQNNGV. As DNA, the CDR3 is TGTGCCAGCAGCGAAGGGGGGACAGGAGCACTTAACTATGGCTACACCTTC. This gives the protein CASSEGGTGALNYGYTF.